A single sample gave rise to the 21 T cell receptor beta chains below, sequenced in a study of blood T cell repertoires in COVID-19. Method: immunoSEQ multiplex PCR; TCRdb's copy keeps in-frame clones and lacks some. Of 230,000 or so clones in the sample, 65% to 90% were seen once. The source material was peripheral blood. Source of these receptors: a woman aged 35 to 49 who had recovered from COVID-19.

V and J are TRBV19 and TRBJ1-1, with D possibly TRBD1 on 6 matching bases. The CDR3 is 13 amino acids. CDR1 is LNHDA, CDR2 SQIVND, per germline (reference sequence). V was pared by 5 bases and J by 7 bases, with 14 bases between. CDR3 protein: CASSALQGFEAFF. CDR3 in DNA: TGTGCCAGTAGTGCGCTACAGGGATTTGAAGCTTTCTTT.

The chain links TRBV27 to TRBJ2-3; 9 nucleotides agree with TRBD2. CDR1 MNHEY and CDR2 SMNVEV come from the germline V gene (reference sequence). The V and J ends lost 2 bases and 1 base, in that order; junction bases with no gene match: 4. The CDR3 has 16 residues. The DNA of the CDR3 is TGTGCCAGCAGTTTAATTTCTAGCGGGGGCACAGATACGCAGTATTTT. This encodes CASSLISSGGTDTQYF.

The J gene is TRBJ1-4, the V gene TRBV2; D possibly corresponds to TRBD1 (5 bases). Trimming shortened V by 7 bases and J by 7 bases, and 16 bases separated the two germline ends. Germline V gene sequence: CDR1 SNHLY, CDR2 FYNNEI. The CDR3 consists of 14 residues. The CDR3 region is CASNPTEGVEKLFF. In DNA, the CDR3 is TGTGCCAGCAATCCGACAGAAGGGGTTGAAAAACTGTTTTTT.

The rearrangement links TRBV13 to TRBJ2-7; D may be TRBD2 (5 bases). Trimming stripped 1 base from V and 2 bases from J, with 12 bases between. The CDR3 sequence is 15 residues long. Germline lookup yields CDR1 PRHDT and CDR2 FYEKMQ (reference sequence). The CDR3 loop is CASSLARGRAYEQYF. Written as DNA, the CDR3 is TGTGCCAGCAGCTTAGCCCGGGGTAGGGCCTACGAGCAGTACTTC.

This clone was observed once. V gene TRBV5-6 combines with J gene TRBJ2-3; tentatively, D is TRBD2 (7 bases). The CDR3 runs to 18 residues. CDR1 and CDR2 (germline): SGHDT, YYEEEE. V shed 3 bases and J shed 2 bases, with 22 bases lying between them. CDR3 sequence: CASSSGGWSGATTDTQYF. The CDR3 bases are TGTGCCAGCAGCTCGGGAGGTTGGTCAGGGGCTACCACAGATACGCAGTATTTT.

The chain employs TRBV4-1 and TRBJ1-4; weak D call: TRBD1 (6 bases). V lost 5 bases to trimming and J lost 5 bases, with 12 bases between them. This CDR3 has 14 amino acids. Germline V gene lookup returns CDR1 MGHRA and CDR2 YSYEKL. The CDR3 region is CASSTGQGNEKLFF. The CDR3 DNA reads as TGCGCCAGCAGCACGGGACAAGGGAATGAAAAACTGTTTTTT.

The chain combines TRBV19 with TRBJ1-5; tentative D call: TRBD1 (6 bases). CDR3 length equals 15 residues. The V gene's germline CDR1 is LNHDA and CDR2 SQIVND (reference sequence). V dropped 7 bases and J dropped 4 bases, with 17 bases sitting between them. CDR3 protein: CASTTSGTLNQPQHF. In DNA, the CDR3 is TGTGCCAGTACTACCTCCGGGACACTTAATCAGCCCCAGCATTTT.

This clone was detected only once. The gene calls are TRBV5-4 and TRBJ1-6, with TRBD1 matching 7 bases. The CDR3 has 14 amino acids. V shed 4 bases and J 7 bases; nucleotides not matched to a gene: 5. Germline CDR1 is SGHNT and CDR2 is YYREEE (reference sequence). The CDR3 nucleotides are TGTGCCAGCAGCCCACAGGACAGGAATTCACCCCTCCACTTT. It translates to CASSPQDRNSPLHF.

The gene calls are TRBV6-5 and TRBJ1-3; the D is unclear. Germline V gene data show CDR1 as MNHEY and CDR2 as SVGAGI. CDR3 length: 15 amino acids. Trimming removed 0 bases at V and 3 bases at J, with 9 bases between. CDR3 loop: CASSYSTGFGNTIYF. The CDR3, as DNA: TGTGCCAGCAGTTACTCGACGGGATTTGGAAACACCATATATTTT.

This chain connects TRBV30 to TRBJ1-4; unclear D gene. The CDR3 totals 13 residues. In germline, CDR1 is GTSNPN, CDR2 SVGIG (reference sequence). V shed 0 bases and J shed 7 bases, with 9 bases lying between them. In DNA, the CDR3 is TGTGCCTGGAGTGTAGAATCAGGTGAAAAACTGTTTTTT. Protein: CAWSVESGEKLFF.

V usage is TRBV3-1 (or the pseudogene TRBV3-2) and J usage is TRBJ2-7; D is perhaps TRBD2 (5 bases). CDR3 length: 16 residues. The germline gives CDR1 LGHDT, CDR2 YNNKEL (reference sequence). Trimming shortened V by 0 bases and J by 0 bases, and 12 bases separated the two germline ends. CDR3 DNA: TGTGCCAGCAGCCAAGACGTGGGAAGCGGCTCCTACGAGCAGTACTTC. This encodes CASSQDVGSGSYEQYF.

This clone was seen once. This rearrangement joins TRBV11-2 to TRBJ2-5, with TRBD1 matching over 8 bases. The ends lost 3 bases at V and 5 bases at J; junction bases unmatched: 17. The CDR3 contains 18 residues. Germline V gene lookup returns CDR1 SGHAT and CDR2 FQNNGV. Here the CDR3 reads CASSFLGSRAGGPETQYF. CDR3 nucleotides: TGTGCCAGCAGCTTTTTGGGAAGCAGGGCAGGGGGCCCGGAGACCCAGTACTTC.

The chain employs TRBV9 and TRBJ2-5, with D perhaps TRBD1 (6 bases). Germline V gene lookup returns CDR1 SGDLS and CDR2 YYNGEE. This CDR3 is 11 amino acids long. The CDR3 nucleotides read TGTCCTCGACAGGTTACAGAGACCCAGTACTTC. It encodes CPRQVTETQYF.

The rearrangement links TRBV2 to TRBJ1-6, with 7 nucleotides matching TRBD1. With V trimmed by 4 bases and J by 3 bases, 9 bases remained unmatched. Germline values: CDR1 SNHLY, CDR2 FYNNEI. The CDR3 length is 17 residues. The CDR3 DNA reads as TGTGCCAGCAGTGCTGACGGGACAGCTAACTATAATTCACCCCTCCACTTT. It codes for CASSADGTANYNSPLHF. Based on the CDR3 plus reference TRBV2 and TRBJ1-6, the full variable domain is EPEVTQTPSHQVTQMGQEVILRCVPISNHLYFYWYRQILGQKVEFLVSFYNNEISEKSEIFDDQFSVERPDGSNFTLKIRSTKLEDSAMYFCASSADGTANYNSPLHFGNGTRLTVT.

The chain has TRBV19 and TRBJ1-3, with D possibly matching TRBD1 (5 bases). The CDR3 covers 16 residues. The V gene lost 2 bases and the J gene lost 0 bases, with 11 bases spanning the gap. The V gene's germline CDR1 is LNHDA and CDR2 SQIVND (reference sequence). CDR3 amino acids: CASSIMGLSSGNTIYF. The CDR3, as DNA: TGTGCCAGTAGTATAATGGGGCTGTCCTCTGGAAACACCATATATTTT. Full variable domain (outside the CDR3, taken from reference TRBV19 and TRBJ1-3): DGGITQSPKYLFRKEGQNVTLSCEQNLNHDAMYWYRQDPGQGLRLIYYSQIVNDFQKGDIAEGYSVSREKKESFPLTVTSAQKNPTAFYLCASSIMGLSSGNTIYFGEGSWLTVV.

This sequence joins TRBV15 and TRBJ2-7; D possibly corresponds to TRBD2 (6 bases). The CDR3 has 15 amino acids. Germline assignment: CDR1 LNHNV and CDR2 YYDKDF (reference sequence). With 0 bases removed from V and 5 bases from J, the gap between germline ends came to 14 bases. CDR3 bases: TGTGCCACCAGCAGAGATTGGGCGGGGTTCCACGAGCAGTACTTC. Translating it yields CATSRDWAGFHEQYF.

This chain links TRBV3-1 (or the pseudogene TRBV3-2) with TRBJ1-2; the D is unclear. This CDR3 is built from 16 residues. In germline, CDR1 is LGHDT, CDR2 YNNKEL (reference sequence). V was clipped by 0 bases and J by 7 bases, with 18 bases between them. This chain's CDR3 is CASSQDAGGRLRGYTF. The CDR3, as DNA: TGTGCCAGCAGCCAAGATGCCGGAGGCCGCCTCCGTGGCTACACCTTC.

In DNA, the CDR3 is TGCGCCAGCAGCTCTGAAAGCGGGACTCCCCAAAGAGATACGCAGTATTTT. This encodes CASSSESGTPQRDTQYF. This chain connects TRBV5-1 to TRBJ2-3; 7 nucleotides agree with TRBD2. Germline lookup yields CDR1 SGHRS and CDR2 YFSETQ. This CDR3 is 17 amino acids long. J lost 5 bases, V lost 3 bases, and 15 bases had no gene match.

As to this clone: One end of the junction varies from germline; a read error may be responsible. The chain links TRBV5-1 to TRBJ1-5, with D tentatively TRBD1 (6 bases). Per germline, CDR1 SGHRS and CDR2 YFSETQ. The CDR3 spans 13 residues. In DNA, the CDR3 is TGCGCGAGCAGGCGACAGGACGATCAGCCCCAGCATTTT. Protein: CASRRQDDQPQHF.

The chain links TRBV4-2 to TRBJ2-4; TRBD1 matches 10 bases. Germline assignment: CDR1 LGHNA and CDR2 YNFKEQ. This CDR3 is 16 amino acids long. Unmatched junction bases numbered 3, after V lost 4 bases and J lost 0 bases. The CDR3 protein is CASSLTGGLAKNIQYF. CDR3 coding DNA: TGTGCCAGCAGCCTGACAGGGGGCCTAGCCAAAAACATTCAGTACTTC.

This clone was detected a few times. The V gene is TRBV18, the J gene TRBJ2-7, with a tentative D call TRBD2 (5 bases). Trimming cost V 0 bases and J 0 bases, with 9 bases left between them. The germline V gene has CDR1 KGHSH and CDR2 LQKENI. The CDR3 has 15 residues. DNA of the CDR3: TGTGCCAGCTCACCACCCGGGGTCCTCTCCTACGAGCAGTACTTC. The encoded protein is CASSPPGVLSYEQYF.